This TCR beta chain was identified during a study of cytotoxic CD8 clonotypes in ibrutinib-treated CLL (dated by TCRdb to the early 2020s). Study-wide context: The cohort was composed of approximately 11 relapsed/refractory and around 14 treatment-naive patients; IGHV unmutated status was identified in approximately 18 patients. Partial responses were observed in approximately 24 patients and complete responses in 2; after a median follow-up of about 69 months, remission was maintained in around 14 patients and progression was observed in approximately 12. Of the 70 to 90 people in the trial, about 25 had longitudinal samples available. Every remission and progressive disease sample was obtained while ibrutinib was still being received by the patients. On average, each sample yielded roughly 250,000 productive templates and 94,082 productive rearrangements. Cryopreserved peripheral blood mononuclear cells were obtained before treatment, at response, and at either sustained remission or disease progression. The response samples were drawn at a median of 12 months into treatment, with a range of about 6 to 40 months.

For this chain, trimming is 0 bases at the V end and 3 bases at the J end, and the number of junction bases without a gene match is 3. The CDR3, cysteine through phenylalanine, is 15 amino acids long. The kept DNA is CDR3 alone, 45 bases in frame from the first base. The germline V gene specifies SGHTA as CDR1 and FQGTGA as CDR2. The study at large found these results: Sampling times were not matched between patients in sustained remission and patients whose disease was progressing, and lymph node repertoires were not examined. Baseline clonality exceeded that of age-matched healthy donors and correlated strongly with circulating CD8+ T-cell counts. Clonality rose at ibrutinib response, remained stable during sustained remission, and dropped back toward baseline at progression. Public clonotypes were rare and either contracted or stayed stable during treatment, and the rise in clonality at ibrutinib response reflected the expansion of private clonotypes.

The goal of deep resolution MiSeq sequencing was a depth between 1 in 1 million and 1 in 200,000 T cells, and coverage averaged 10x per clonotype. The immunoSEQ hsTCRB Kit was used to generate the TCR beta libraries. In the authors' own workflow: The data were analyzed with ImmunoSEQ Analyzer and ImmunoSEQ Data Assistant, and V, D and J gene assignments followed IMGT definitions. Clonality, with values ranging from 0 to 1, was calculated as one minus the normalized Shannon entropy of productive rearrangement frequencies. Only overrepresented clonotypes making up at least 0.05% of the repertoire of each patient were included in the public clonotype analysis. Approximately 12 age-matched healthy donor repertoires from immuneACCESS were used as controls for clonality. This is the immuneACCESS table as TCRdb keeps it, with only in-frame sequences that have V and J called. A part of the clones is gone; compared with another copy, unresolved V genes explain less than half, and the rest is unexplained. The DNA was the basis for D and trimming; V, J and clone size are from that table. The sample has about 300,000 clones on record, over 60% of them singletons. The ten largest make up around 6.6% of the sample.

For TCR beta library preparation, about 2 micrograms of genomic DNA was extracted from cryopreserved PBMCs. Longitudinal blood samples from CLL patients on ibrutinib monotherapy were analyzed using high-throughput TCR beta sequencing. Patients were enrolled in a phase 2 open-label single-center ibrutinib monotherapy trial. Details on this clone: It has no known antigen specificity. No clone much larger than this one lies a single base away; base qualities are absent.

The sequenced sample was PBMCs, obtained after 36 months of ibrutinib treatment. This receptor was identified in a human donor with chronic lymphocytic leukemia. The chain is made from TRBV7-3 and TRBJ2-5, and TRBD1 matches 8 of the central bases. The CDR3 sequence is CASSLTWTGKETQYF. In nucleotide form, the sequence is TGTGCCAGCAGCTTAACCTGGACAGGGAAAGAGACCCAGTACTTC.